Detailed here is one TCR beta chain. Its antigen remains unknown. The junction and the germline gene differ at one end; a read error may be behind it. CDR3 size: 14 residues. Germline CDR1 and CDR2: SEHNR and FQNEAQ (reference sequence). The PCR made use of 60 Vbeta and 13 Jbeta primers. TCRdb keeps only in-frame clones here, not all; method: immunoSEQ multiplex PCR. The data show 150,000 to 200,000 clones, approximately 71% seen once. The entry originates in a study of cytomegalovirus exposure and HLA in healthy donors. Study in general: Early released data had tens of millions of unique TCRs, all coming from HLA-typed donors.

Study results and limitations: Cytomegalovirus-associated status was assigned to about 160 TCR beta chains. Analysis was carried out at a later point, and it linked a missense DCLRE1C variant to TCR beta V- and J-gene trimming. It was reported in a later analysis that an Asian-associated ancestry cluster showed fewer N-insertions than the approximately 690-donor mean.

Material for sequencing was PBMCs. The chain has TRBV7-9 and TRBJ2-5; D is uncertain. The receptor was isolated from a man aged 18 to 29 in good health and CMV-seropositive. The CDR3 protein is CSSSLLQPRETQYF. The CDR3, as DNA: TGTTCCAGCAGCTTATTACAGCCCAGAGAGACCCAGTACTTC.